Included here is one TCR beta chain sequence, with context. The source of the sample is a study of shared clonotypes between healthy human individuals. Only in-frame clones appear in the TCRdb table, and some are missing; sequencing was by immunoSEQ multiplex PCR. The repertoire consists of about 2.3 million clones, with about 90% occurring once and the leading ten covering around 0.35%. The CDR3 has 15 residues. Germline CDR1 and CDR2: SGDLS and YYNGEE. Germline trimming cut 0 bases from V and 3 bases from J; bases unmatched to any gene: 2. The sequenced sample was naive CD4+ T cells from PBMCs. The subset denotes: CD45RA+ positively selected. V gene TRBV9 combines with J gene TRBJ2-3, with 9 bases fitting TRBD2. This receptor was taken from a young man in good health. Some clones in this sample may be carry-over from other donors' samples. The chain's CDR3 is CASSVASGETDTQYF. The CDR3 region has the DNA TGTGCCAGCAGCGTAGCTAGCGGGGAAACAGATACGCAGTATTTT.